The T cell receptor beta chain described here comes from a study of Graves' ophthalmopathy and Graves' hyperthyroidism. Whole-study context: Peripheral blood samples were taken at initial diagnosis, before any treatment. Study-level points and caveats: Ophthalmopathy and stable hyperthyroidism were discriminated by a 13-signature model, with about 90% sensitivity and under 84% specificity. Ophthalmopathy progression was predicted by the model at about 69% sensitivity and about 72% specificity.

Over 18 months of follow-up, stable hyperthyroidism required that no ophthalmopathy appear. This clonotype was seen at least ten times. No antigen is known for it. The CDR3 spans 12 residues. Trimming cost V 4 bases and J 4 bases, with 10 bases left between them. Looked up from germline, CDR1 is SQVTM and CDR2 is ANQGSEA. TCR beta CDR3 regions were amplified from RNA transcripts. First-round RT-PCR with HTBI primers preceded a second-round multiplex PCR. MiXCR, run by TCRdb on the multiplex PCR reads, gives a single entry per CDR3 protein. The sample gives hundreds of thousands of distinct CDR3 sequences, around 21% of which show up once; approximately 3% is in the top ten.

This receptor was taken from a woman under 30 with stable Graves' hyperthyroidism. The chain carries TRBV29-1 and TRBJ1-1, with D maybe TRBD1 (5 bases). Sequencing was carried out using peripheral blood. In nucleotides, the CDR3 is TGCAGCGTTGCAGGGTTTTCCACTGAAGCTTTCTTT. It encodes CSVAGFSTEAFF.